This TCR beta chain was captured in a study of cytomegalovirus exposure and HLA in healthy donors. Overall study context: Prior work identified more than 90 million unique TCR beta sequences in around 170 million T cells.

With respect to this clone: Its antigen is undetermined. The same CDR3 is also encoded by other DNA sequences in this sample.

Findings and limits, study-wide: The classifier was said to identify cytomegalovirus status with high specificity and sensitivity.

CDR3 length: 15 amino acids. V lost 0 bases, J lost 1 base, and 9 bases lay in between. Germline CDR1 SGHVS, CDR2 FQNEAQ. The PCR made use of 60 Vbeta and 13 Jbeta primers. Method: immunoSEQ multiplex PCR; TCRdb's copy keeps in-frame clones and lacks some. Of more than 100,000 clones detected, around 86% appear once; the ten largest clones hold roughly 7.7%. The sequence was collected from a woman aged 45-65 years in good health and CMV-seropositive. This chain joins TRBV7-8 and TRBJ1-2; D gene uncertain. The material sequenced was PBMCs. The CDR3 reads CASSLAPVFNYGYTF. The CDR3 region has the DNA TGTGCCAGCAGCTTAGCCCCAGTTTTTAACTATGGCTACACCTTC.